The next 7 T cell receptor beta chains were all read from a single sample in a study of cytomegalovirus exposure and HLA in healthy donors (TCRdb year 2017). The library was obtained by the immunoSEQ multiplex PCR assay. A mixture of 60 forward primers for TCR Vbeta segments and 13 reverse primers for TCR Jbeta segments was used in the multiplex PCR. TCRdb mirrors the immuneACCESS table, restricted to in-frame sequences. Some clones are absent from its copies; in checked studies, under half trace to an unresolved V gene, and the reason for the others is unknown. The sample table holds tens of thousands of clones, of which about 73% were seen once. The top ten clonotypes cover less than 3.5% of the sample. Material for sequencing was PBMCs. These receptors were collected from a young woman in good health and CMV-seronegative.

This chain connects TRBV28 to TRBJ1-1; D not certain. Trimming cost V 3 bases and J 3 bases, with 14 bases left between them. CDR3 length: 15 amino acids. Germline-derived CDR1 and CDR2 are MDHEN and SYDVKM. The CDR3 sequence: CASSFRKGRYTEAFF. The CDR3 DNA reads as TGTGCCAGCAGTTTTCGGAAAGGGAGGTACACTGAAGCTTTCTTT.

The gene calls are TRBV7-6 and TRBJ2-7, with 9 positions matching TRBD1. CDR3 size: 15 residues. CDR1 is SGHVS and CDR2 is FNYEAQ in the germline V gene. Unmatched junction bases numbered 5, after V lost 0 bases and J lost 5 bases. This CDR3 is CASSLAGDRVNEQYF. The CDR3 region has the DNA TGTGCCAGCAGCTTAGCCGGGGACAGGGTTAACGAGCAGTACTTC.

This sequence joins TRBV14 and TRBJ1-5; 7 nucleotides align to TRBD1. Germline lookup yields CDR1 SGHDN and CDR2 FVKESK. The CDR3 length is 15 residues. V was clipped by 4 bases and J by 3 bases; unmatched bases: 6. In DNA, the CDR3 is TGTGCCAGCAGCCGACAGGGACGCTTCAATCAGCCCCAGCATTTT. This codes for CASSRQGRFNQPQHF. Supplemented by reference TRBV14 and TRBJ1-5, the full variable domain reads EAGVTQFPSHSVIEKGQTVTLRCDPISGHDNLYWYRRVMGKEIKFLLHFVKESKQDESGMPNNRFLAERTGGTYSTLKVQPAELEDSGVYFCASSRQGRFNQPQHFGDGTRLSIL.

V is TRBV29-1 and J is TRBJ2-1; 7 nucleotides align to TRBD2. The V segment lost 8 bases and the J segment 7 bases; nucleotides outside the gene matches: 14. Per the germline V gene, CDR1 is SQVTM and CDR2 is ANQGSEA. The CDR3 is made up of 14 amino acids. CDR3 protein: CSTARGQAGNEQFF. The CDR3 nucleotides are TGCAGCACCGCCCGGGGCCAAGCGGGGAATGAGCAGTTCTTC.

In this sample, this clone turned up a few times. This rearrangement joins TRBV18 to TRBJ1-2; D call uncertain. CDR1 is KGHSH, CDR2 LQKENI, per germline. The CDR3 covers 15 residues. Trimming removed 8 bases at V and 1 base at J, with 17 bases between. The CDR3 bases are TGTGCCAGCCGGAGTGCCGGATCTCTTAACTATGGCTACACCTTC. Translating gives CASRSAGSLNYGYTF.

Only one count was recorded for this clone. The rearrangement joins TRBV6-4 to TRBJ2-5; 10 bases map to TRBD1. Germline lookup yields CDR1 MRHNA and CDR2 SNTAGT. With 2 bases clipped from V and 4 bases from J, the junction kept 10 bases outside the gene matches. The CDR3 loop spans 17 amino acids. CDR3 DNA: TGTGCCAGCAGTGACCACGAGGGGCGGACAGGGGGAGAGACCCAGTACTTC. Its protein product is CASSDHEGRTGGETQYF.

This chain joins TRBV6-5 and TRBJ2-7; the D is unclear. Germline CDR1 reads MNHEY; CDR2 reads SVGAGI. The CDR3 runs 15 residues. V lost 0 bases to trimming and J lost 1 base, with 10 bases between them. Here the CDR3 reads CASSYSFVRSYEQYF. In DNA, the CDR3 is TGTGCCAGCAGTTACTCGTTCGTCAGATCCTACGAGCAGTACTTC.